This T cell receptor beta chain was captured in a study of control samples from healthy donors and cancer patients (TCRdb year 2020). This clone was detected a few times. Its antigen is still unknown. No base quality information exists; no much larger clone differs at one position. The CDR3 runs 11 residues from the cysteine to the phenylalanine. CDR3 DNA only is kept here, 33 bases in frame from base 1. Reading the germline V gene gives CDR1 SNHLY and CDR2 FYNNEI. Trimming takes 4 bases from V and 6 bases from J, and the germline ends sit 4 bases apart. The library was generated by the immunoSEQ multiplex PCR assay. TCRdb carries this immuneACCESS record with in-frame sequences only. Its versions omit some clonotypes, under half of them owing to an unresolved V gene in the studies checked, with the rest unexplained. The sample contains about 180,000 clones, around nine tenths of them found a single time. Clones ranked in the top ten supply just over 1.4% of the sample.

The rearranged chain carries TRBV2 and TRBJ2-1, with no confident D gene call. The source material was blood. The clonotype was recovered from a young man in good health. The CDR3 loop reads CASSVINEQFF. The DNA reads as follows: TGTGCCAGCAGTGTAATCAATGAGCAGTTCTTC.